These T cell receptor beta chains were read from a single sample in a study of shared clonotypes between healthy human individuals. The repertoire was sequenced with immunoSEQ multiplex PCR; TCRdb's copy has only in-frame clones and lacks some. Of 2 million to 2.5 million clones listed, about 94% are singletons. Sequencing was done on a sample of naive CD8+ T cells sorted from blood. The receptors stem from a man aged 18 to 30 in good health. The CDR3 runs from the conserved cysteine through the conserved F or W. The D gene is left open where the match is weak. The size entry is marked missing in some rows and otherwise reads once, few, many or a size class.

>-|-|TRBJ2-3|TRBV12-5
TGTGCTAGTGGTTTGGTACAAGGGGAAAGCACAGATACGCAGTATTTT
CASGLVQGESTDTQYF
>-|TRBD1|TRBJ1-2|TRBV5-4
TGTGCCAGCAGCTTGGGAGGGGACAGGGTCCCCTATGGCTACACCTTC
CASSLGGDRVPYGYTF
>once|-|TRBJ1-6|TRBV7-9
TGTGCCAGCAGCTTAAGGGAGGCCCTCCACTTT
CASSLREALHF
>-|TRBD1|TRBJ2-1|TRBV6-5
TGTGCCAGCAGTTACTTCGGTGGGACAGGGGTCGATGAGCAGTTCTTC
CASSYFGGTGVDEQFF
>-|TRBD1|TRBJ1-5|TRBV28
TGTGCCAGCAGTTTAGGACAGGGACACAATCAGCCCCAGCATTTT
CASSLGQGHNQPQHF
>-|TRBD1|TRBJ1-1|TRBV5-6
TGTGCCAGCAGCTTTGGACAGGCCACTGAAGCTTTCTTT
CASSFGQATEAFF
>once|-|TRBJ1-1|TRBV29-1
TGCAGCGTTGAAGAGTGGGGAGACACTGAAGCTTTCTTT
CSVEEWGDTEAFF
>once|TRBD1|TRBJ1-6|TRBV6-1
TGTGCCAGCAGTGAGAGCAGGGGGGCGCCCGACGTCCTCCACTTT
CASSESRGAPDVLHF
>-|TRBD1|TRBJ1-6|TRBV5-1
TGCGCCAGCAGCGCCGGGACAGGGGTTTCACCCCTCCACTTT
CASSAGTGVSPLHF
>once|-|TRBJ1-4|TRBV4-2
TGTGCCAGCAGCCAAGATCGATACGGGTTGATCGAACTGTTTTTT
CASSQDRYGLIELFF
>-|TRBD1|TRBJ1-1|TRBV12-5
TGTGCTAGTGGTTTGCCCCGAGGGCAGGGGGCCGGCACTGAAGCTTTCTTT
CASGLPRGQGAGTEAFF
>once|-|TRBJ2-3|TRBV4-3
TGCGCCAGCAGCCAAGGACTAGATTTCACAGATACGCAGTATTTT
CASSQGLDFTDTQYF
>-|-|TRBJ1-2|TRBV7-9
TGTGCCAGCAGCTTAGGTGACAGAGGAGCCTATGGCTACACCTTC
CASSLGDRGAYGYTF
>-|-|TRBJ1-2|TRBV20-1
TGCAGTGCTTGGGACGGTGGCTACACCTTC
CSAWDGGYTF
>-|-|TRBJ2-3|TRBV23-1
TGCGCCAGCAGTCCTCCTGACGACGGCCACACAGATACGCAGTATTTT
CASSPPDDGHTDTQYF
>once|TRBD1|TRBJ2-7|TRBV5-6
TGTGCCAGCAGCGCCCGGGACAGGTCCTACGAGCAGTACTTC
CASSARDRSYEQYF
>-|-|TRBJ1-5|TRBV11-2
TGTGCCAGCAGCTTATTGGGCAGTGGGCAGCCCCAGCATTTT
CASSLLGSGQPQHF
>-|-|TRBJ1-2|TRBV7-9
TGTGCCAGCTTCCCGGGCTCAGGTGGCTACACCTTC
CASFPGSGGYTF
>-|-|TRBJ2-7|TRBV27
TGTGCCAGCAGTACCTTGGGGGGGGACAGCTTCGCCTACGAGCAGTACTTC
CASSTLGGDSFAYEQYF
>-|-|TRBJ1-2|TRBV7-8
TGTGCCAGCAGCTTATCGGGGCACTATGGCTACACCTTC
CASSLSGHYGYTF
>-|TRBD2|TRBJ2-7|TRBV5-1
TGCGCCAGCAGCGACGCCCCCAGCGGGGGGGGTTTTTTGGAGCAGTACTTC
CASSDAPSGGGFLEQYF
>-|TRBD1|TRBJ2-2|TRBV7-9
TGTGCCAGCACCTCGAAGGACAGGACGACCCAGAACACCGGGGAGCTGTTTTTT
CASTSKDRTTQNTGELFF
>-|TRBD1|TRBJ2-1|TRBV11-2
TGTGCCAGCAGCGTGACAGGGGCCCACGCTTTAATCTTC
CASSVTGAHALIF
>-|-|TRBJ1-1|TRBV29-1
TGCAGCGTTCAACTGGACACTGAAGCTTTCTTT
CSVQLDTEAFF
>-|TRBD1|TRBJ2-1|TRBV28
TGTGCCAGCAGAGAGGACAGGGGGTACTACAATGAGCAGTTCTTC
CASREDRGYYNEQFF
>-|-|TRBJ2-7|TRBV9
TGTGCCAGCAGCACACAGGGTTCCGAGCAGTACTTC
CASSTQGSEQYF
>-|-|TRBJ2-1|TRBV5-4
TGTGCCAGCAGCCCGGACGGTTCCTACAATGAGCAGTTCTTC
CASSPDGSYNEQFF
>-|-|TRBJ1-2|TRBV10-2
TGCGCCAGTGGGACCACAGGCTACTATGGCTACACCTTC
CASGTTGYYGYTF
>once|TRBD1|TRBJ2-6|TRBV27
TGTGCCACTCGCTGGACAGGGGCTGGGGCCAACGTCCTGACTTTC
CATRWTGAGANVLTF
>-|TRBD1|TRBJ1-3|TRBV4-3
TGCGCCAGCAGCCAAGATTCGACAGGGAGCTCTGGAAACACCATATATTTT
CASSQDSTGSSGNTIYF
>-|-|TRBJ1-2|TRBV27
TGTGCCAGCAGTCCGTGGCCCCAGGCTGGCTACACCTTC
CASSPWPQAGYTF
>-|TRBD2|TRBJ2-1|TRBV7-9
TGTGCCAGCAGCCCAACTAGCGGGAGTTACAATGAGCAGTTCTTC
CASSPTSGSYNEQFF
>few|-|TRBJ1-6|TRBV28
TGTGCCAGCACCGCTGGGGCTAGGAATTCACCCCTCCACTTT
CASTAGARNSPLHF